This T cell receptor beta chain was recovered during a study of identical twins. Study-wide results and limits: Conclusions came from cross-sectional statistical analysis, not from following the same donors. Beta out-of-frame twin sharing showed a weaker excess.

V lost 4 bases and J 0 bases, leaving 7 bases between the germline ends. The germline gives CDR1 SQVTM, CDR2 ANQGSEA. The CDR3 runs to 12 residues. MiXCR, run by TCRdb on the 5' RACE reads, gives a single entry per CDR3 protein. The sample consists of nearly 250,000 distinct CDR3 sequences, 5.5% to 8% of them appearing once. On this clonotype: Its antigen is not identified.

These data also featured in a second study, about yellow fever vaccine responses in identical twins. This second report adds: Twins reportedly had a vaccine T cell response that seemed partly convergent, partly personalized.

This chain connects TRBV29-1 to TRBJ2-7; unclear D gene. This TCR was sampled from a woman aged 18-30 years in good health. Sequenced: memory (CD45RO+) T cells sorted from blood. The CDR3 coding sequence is TGCAGCGTTGGGGCTGACTCCTACGAGCAGTACTTC. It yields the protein CSVGADSYEQYF.